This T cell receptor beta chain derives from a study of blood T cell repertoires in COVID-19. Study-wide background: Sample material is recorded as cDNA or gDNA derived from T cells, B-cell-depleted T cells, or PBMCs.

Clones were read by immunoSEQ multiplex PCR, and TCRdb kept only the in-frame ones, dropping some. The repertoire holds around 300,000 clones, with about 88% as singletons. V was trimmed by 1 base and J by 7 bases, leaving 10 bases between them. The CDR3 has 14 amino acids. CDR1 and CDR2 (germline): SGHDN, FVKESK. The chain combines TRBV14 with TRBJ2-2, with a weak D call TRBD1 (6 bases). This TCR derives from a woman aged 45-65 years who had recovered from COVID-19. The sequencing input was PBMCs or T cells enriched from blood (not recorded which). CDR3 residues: CASSQAGAVGELFF. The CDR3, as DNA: TGTGCCAGCAGCCAAGCAGGGGCGGTCGGGGAGCTGTTTTTT.